These T cell receptor beta chains were read from a single sample in a study of T cells in Graves' hyperthyroidism and ophthalmopathy. One entry per CDR3 protein results from TCRdb running MiXCR on the multiplex PCR reads. This table has around 490,000 distinct CDR3 sequences, 20% appearing once. Material for sequencing was blood. Every receptor here comes from a man aged 40-50 years with Graves' ophthalmopathy. CDR3s include the opening cysteine and the closing phenylalanine or tryptophan. Fields, in order: CDR3 protein, CDR3 DNA, J gene, clone size, D gene, V gene. The D gene is left open where the match is weak. Size tells how often a clone was seen (once, few, many) or the class of an expanded clone, and some rows leave it out.

CASSFGGAYNEQFF TGTGCCAGCTCATTCGGGGGGGCCTACAATGAGCAGTTCTTC TRBJ2-1 many TRBD2 TRBV18
CASSQEVWGGGNEKLFF TGTGCCAGCAGCCAAGAGGTGTGGGGCGGTGGTAATGAAAAACTGTTTTTT TRBJ1-4 . . TRBV4-2
CASSYQGLTDTQYF TGTGCCAGCTCGTATCAGGGGTTGACAGATACGCAGTATTTT TRBJ2-3 many . TRBV18
CASSSTGLDTQYF TGCGCCAGCAGTTCGACAGGGTTGGATACGCAGTATTTT TRBJ2-3 . TRBD1 TRBV5-1
CSARSRVHEKLFF TGCAGTGCTCGAAGCAGGGTTCATGAAAAACTGTTTTTT TRBJ1-4 many . TRBV20-1
CASSQEEGGLAAVYEQYF TGCGCCAGCAGCCAAGAGGAGGGTGGACTAGCGGCCGTCTACGAGCAGTACTTC TRBJ2-7 . TRBD2 TRBV4-3
CASRLTGSNQPQHF TGTGCCAGCAGACTTACAGGCAGCAATCAGCCCCAGCATTTT TRBJ1-5 few . TRBV28
CASRDASGSRNEQYF TGTGCCAGCAGGGACGCTAGCGGGAGTCGGAACGAGCAGTACTTC TRBJ2-7 few TRBD2 TRBV27
CASSPRGGTTKNIQYF TGTGCCAGCAGCCCCCGGGGGGGGACGACCAAAAACATTCAGTACTTC TRBJ2-4 . TRBD2 TRBV7-3
CASQPSGSSGYNEQFF TGTGCCAGCCAACCTAGCGGGAGTTCAGGGTACAATGAGCAGTTCTTC TRBJ2-1 many TRBD2 TRBV11-2
CASNPWGANTEAFF TGTGCCAGCAATCCGTGGGGAGCGAACACTGAAGCTTTCTTT TRBJ1-1 few . TRBV12-3/TRBV12-4
CASSPGFNQPQHF TGCGCCAGCAGCCCGGGGTTCAATCAGCCCCAGCATTTT TRBJ1-5 . . TRBV5-1
CSAPSPPPRREQYF TGCAGTGCCCCCAGCCCCCCCCCTCGTCGGGAGCAGTACTTC TRBJ2-7 . . TRBV20-1
CASSLRKGDTGELFF TGTGCCAGCAGCCTAAGGAAAGGGGACACCGGGGAGCTGTTTTTT TRBJ2-2 few . TRBV12-3/TRBV12-4
CASSAEARKGTDTQYF TGTGCCAGTAGTGCCGAAGCCAGGAAGGGCACAGATACGCAGTATTTT TRBJ2-3 few . TRBV19
CASSLLGSSISYEQYF TGTGCCAGCAGTTTACTGGGGTCGAGCATCTCCTACGAGCAGTACTTC TRBJ2-7 . . TRBV27
CASSQSDLYNEQFF TGTGCCAGCAGCCAGTCGGACCTCTACAATGAGCAGTTCTTC TRBJ2-1 many . TRBV27
CASSPPFTGEFYGYTF TGTGCCAGCTCACCACCTTTCACAGGGGAGTTCTATGGCTACACCTTC TRBJ1-2 many TRBD1 TRBV18
CAISKGQNTDTQYF TGTGCCATCAGTAAAGGACAGAACACAGATACGCAGTATTTT TRBJ2-3 . . TRBV2
CASSQGTGGLRGQYF TGTGCCAGCAGTCAAGGTACAGGTGGCTTACGAGGGCAGTACTTC TRBJ2-7 few . TRBV5-4
CASSFPRAGGGYEQYF TGTGCCAGCAGTTTCCCTCGGGCGGGAGGTGGTTACGAGCAGTACTTC TRBJ2-7 . TRBD2 TRBV28
CASSLGGSREQYF TGTGCCAGCAGTTTGGGGGGATCTCGGGAGCAGTACTTC TRBJ2-7 . . TRBV7-2
CASSLEGVGQPQHF TGTGCCAGCAGCTTAGAAGGAGTGGGTCAGCCCCAGCATTTT TRBJ1-5 . . TRBV7-9
CASSKTSGTPVGYNEQFF TGTGCCAGCAGTAAAACTAGCGGGACACCTGTTGGGTACAATGAGCAGTTCTTC TRBJ2-1 many TRBD2 TRBV27
CASSRLPSQINTEAFF TGTGCCAGCAGCCGCCTCCCCTCTCAGATAAACACTGAAGCTTTCTTT TRBJ1-1 . . TRBV7-9
CASSPPTRSTEAFF TGTGCCAGCAGTCCACCTACAAGAAGCACTGAAGCTTTCTTT TRBJ1-1 . . TRBV6-1
CSARDQRGSGEAFF TGCAGTGCTAGAGATCAGAGGGGATCAGGCGAAGCTTTCTTT TRBJ1-1 few . TRBV20-1
CASSLDRGGRGDTGELFF TGTGCCAGCAGTTTAGACCGGGGGGGTAGGGGGGACACCGGGGAGCTGTTTTTT TRBJ2-2 few TRBD2 TRBV6-1
CASSLRTGTQPQHF TGTGCCAGCTCACTCCGGACAGGGACCCAGCCCCAGCATTTT TRBJ1-5 many TRBD1 TRBV18
CASSPVEVDTQYF TGTGCCAGCTCACCAGTCGAAGTAGATACGCAGTATTTT TRBJ2-3 many . TRBV18
CASSGGLNSYNEQFF TGTGCCAGCAGCGGCGGACTAAATTCCTACAATGAGCAGTTCTTC TRBJ2-1 few . TRBV9
CASSLAGQAGSGANVLTF TGTGCCAGCAGCTTGGCCGGACAGGCTGGCTCTGGGGCCAACGTCCTGACTTTC TRBJ2-6 . TRBD1 TRBV7-8
CASSEARSSYNSPLHF TGTGCCAGCAGTGAAGCTCGGAGCTCCTATAATTCACCCCTCCACTTT TRBJ1-6 . . TRBV6-1
CASSFFRVHSGNTIYF TGTGCCAGCAGCTTTTTCCGGGTTCACTCTGGAAACACCATATATTTT TRBJ1-3 . . TRBV7-9
CASSQGPRGANNEQFF TGTGCCAGCAGCCAAGGACCACGCGGGGCTAACAATGAGCAGTTCTTC TRBJ2-1 many . TRBV3-1
CASSIPPGQGNYGYTF TGTGCCAGCAGTATCCCCCCCGGGCAGGGGAACTATGGCTACACCTTC TRBJ1-2 many . TRBV28
CASSFVWDTGELFF TGTGCCAGCAGTTTTGTCTGGGACACCGGGGAGCTGTTTTTT TRBJ2-2 many . TRBV12-3/TRBV12-4
CASSLRTEGNEQFF TGTGCCAGCAGCTTGCGTACGGAAGGAAATGAGCAGTTCTTC TRBJ2-1 many . TRBV7-9
CASSPRGGKGEAFF TGTGCCAGCAGTCCCCGGGGGGGGAAGGGTGAAGCTTTCTTT TRBJ1-1 few . TRBV2
CAWRTVLGLNTEAFF TGTGCCTGGAGAACGGTTTTGGGTTTGAACACTGAAGCTTTCTTT TRBJ1-1 many . TRBV30